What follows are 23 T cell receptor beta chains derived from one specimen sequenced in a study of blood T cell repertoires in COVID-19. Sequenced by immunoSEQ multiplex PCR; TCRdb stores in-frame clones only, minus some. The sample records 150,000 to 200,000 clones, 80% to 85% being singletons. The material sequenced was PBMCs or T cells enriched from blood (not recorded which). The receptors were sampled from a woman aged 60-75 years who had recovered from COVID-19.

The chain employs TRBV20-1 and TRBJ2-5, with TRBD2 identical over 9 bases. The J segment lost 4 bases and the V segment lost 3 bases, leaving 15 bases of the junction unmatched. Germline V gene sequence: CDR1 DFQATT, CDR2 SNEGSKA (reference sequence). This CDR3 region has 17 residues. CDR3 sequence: CSASPRPAGGRGETQYF. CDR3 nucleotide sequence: TGCAGTGCTAGTCCAAGGCCAGCGGGGGGCCGGGGAGAGACCCAGTACTTC.

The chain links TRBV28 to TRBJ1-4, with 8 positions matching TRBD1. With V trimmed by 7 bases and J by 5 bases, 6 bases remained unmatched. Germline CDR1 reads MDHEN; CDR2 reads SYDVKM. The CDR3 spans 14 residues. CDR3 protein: CASIPRTGNEKLFF. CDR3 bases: TGTGCCAGCATCCCTCGGACAGGGAATGAAAAACTGTTTTTT.

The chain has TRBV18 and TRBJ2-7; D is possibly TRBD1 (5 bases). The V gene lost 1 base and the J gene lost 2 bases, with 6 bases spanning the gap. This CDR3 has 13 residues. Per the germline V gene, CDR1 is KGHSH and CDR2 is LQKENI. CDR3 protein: CASSPQDTYEQYF. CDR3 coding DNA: TGTGCCAGCTCACCACAGGACACCTACGAGCAGTACTTC.

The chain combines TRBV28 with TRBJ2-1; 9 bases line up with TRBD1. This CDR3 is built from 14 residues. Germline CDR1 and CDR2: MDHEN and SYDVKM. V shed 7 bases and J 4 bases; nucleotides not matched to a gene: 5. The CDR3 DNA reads TGTGCCAGCAACCGCGACAGGGGGTACAATGAGCAGTTCTTC. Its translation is CASNRDRGYNEQFF.

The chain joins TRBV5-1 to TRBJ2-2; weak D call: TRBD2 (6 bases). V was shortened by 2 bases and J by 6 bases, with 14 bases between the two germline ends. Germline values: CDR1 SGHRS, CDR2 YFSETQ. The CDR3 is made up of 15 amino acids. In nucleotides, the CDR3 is TGCGCCAGCAGCTTTGCGGCGGGAAAGGCCGGGGAGCTGTTTTTT. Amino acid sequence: CASSFAAGKAGELFF.

CDR3 amino acids: CASSQASHGYTF. The CDR3 coding sequence is TGTGCCAGCAGCCAGGCTTCCCATGGCTACACCTTC. The rearrangement links TRBV3-1 (or the pseudogene TRBV3-2) to TRBJ1-2; D remains unclear. V lost 3 bases, J lost 6 bases, and 8 bases lay in between. The CDR3 is made up of 12 amino acids. CDR1 is LGHDT and CDR2 is YNNKEL in the germline V gene (reference sequence).

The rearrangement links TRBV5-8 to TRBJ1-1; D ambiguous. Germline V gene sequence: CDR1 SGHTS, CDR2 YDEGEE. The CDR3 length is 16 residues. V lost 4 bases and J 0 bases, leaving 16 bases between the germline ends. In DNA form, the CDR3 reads TGTGCCAGCAGCGGTGGGCCAAACCTCATGAACACTGAAGCTTTCTTT. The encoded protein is CASSGGPNLMNTEAFF.

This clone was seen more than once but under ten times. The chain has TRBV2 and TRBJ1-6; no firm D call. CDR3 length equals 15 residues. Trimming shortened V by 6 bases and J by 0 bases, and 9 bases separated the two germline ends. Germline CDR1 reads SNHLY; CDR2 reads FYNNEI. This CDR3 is CASRGHSSYNSPLHF. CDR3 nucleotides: TGTGCCAGCAGAGGTCACAGCTCCTATAATTCACCCCTCCACTTT. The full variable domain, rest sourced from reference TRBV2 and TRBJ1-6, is EPEVTQTPSHQVTQMGQEVILRCVPISNHLYFYWYRQILGQKVEFLVSFYNNEISEKSEIFDDQFSVERPDGSNFTLKIRSTKLEDSAMYFCASRGHSSYNSPLHFGNGTRLTVT.

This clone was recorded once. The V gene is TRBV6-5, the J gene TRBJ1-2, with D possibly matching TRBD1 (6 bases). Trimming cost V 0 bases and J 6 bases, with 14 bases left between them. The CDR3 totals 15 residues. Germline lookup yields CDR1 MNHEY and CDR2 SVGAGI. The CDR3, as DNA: TGTGCCAGCAGTTACTCGAGGGCGGGGGCGAATGGCTACACCTTC. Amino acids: CASSYSRAGANGYTF.

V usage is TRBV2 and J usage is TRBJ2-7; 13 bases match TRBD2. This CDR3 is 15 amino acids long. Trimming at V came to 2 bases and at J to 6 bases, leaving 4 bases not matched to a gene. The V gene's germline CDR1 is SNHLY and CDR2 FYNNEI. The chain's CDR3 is CASSELLAGGAEQYF. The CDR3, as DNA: TGTGCCAGCAGTGAACTACTAGCGGGAGGGGCCGAGCAGTACTTC.

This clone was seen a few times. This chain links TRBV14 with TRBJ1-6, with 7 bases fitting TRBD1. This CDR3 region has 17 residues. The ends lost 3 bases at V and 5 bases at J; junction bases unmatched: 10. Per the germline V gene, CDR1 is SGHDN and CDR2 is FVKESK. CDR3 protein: CASSHRTGLINNSPLHF. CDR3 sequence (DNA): TGTGCCAGCAGCCATCGGACAGGACTTATCAATAATTCACCCCTCCACTTT.

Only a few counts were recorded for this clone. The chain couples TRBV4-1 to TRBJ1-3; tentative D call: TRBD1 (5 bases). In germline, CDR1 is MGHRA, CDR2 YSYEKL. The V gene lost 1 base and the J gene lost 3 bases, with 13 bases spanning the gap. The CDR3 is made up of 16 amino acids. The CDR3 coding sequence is TGCGCCAGCAGCCAAGCCCCGGACATTCGTGGAAACACCATATATTTT. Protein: CASSQAPDIRGNTIYF.

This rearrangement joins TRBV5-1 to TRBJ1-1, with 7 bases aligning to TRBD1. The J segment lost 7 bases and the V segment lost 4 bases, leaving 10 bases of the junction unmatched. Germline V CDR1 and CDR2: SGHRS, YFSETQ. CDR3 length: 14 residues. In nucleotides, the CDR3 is TGCGCCAGCAGCCAGCAGGGGGTAGGAAGTGAAGCTTTCTTT. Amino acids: CASSQQGVGSEAFF.

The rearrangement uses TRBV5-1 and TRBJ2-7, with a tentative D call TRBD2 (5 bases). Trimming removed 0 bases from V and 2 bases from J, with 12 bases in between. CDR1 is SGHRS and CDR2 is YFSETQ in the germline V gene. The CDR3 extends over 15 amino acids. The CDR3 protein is CASSLVPGSTYEQYF. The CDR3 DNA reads TGCGCCAGCAGCTTGGTACCGGGGAGCACCTACGAGCAGTACTTC.

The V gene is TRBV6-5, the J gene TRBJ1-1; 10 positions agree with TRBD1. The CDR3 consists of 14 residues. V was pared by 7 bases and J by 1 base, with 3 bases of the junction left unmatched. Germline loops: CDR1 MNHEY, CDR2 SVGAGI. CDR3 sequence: CASIWTGGNTEAFF. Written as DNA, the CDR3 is TGTGCCAGCATTTGGACAGGGGGGAACACTGAAGCTTTCTTT.

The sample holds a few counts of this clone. CDR3 protein: CASSEGGMGNQPQHF. The CDR3, as DNA: TGTGCCAGCAGTGAGGGGGGAATGGGCAATCAGCCCCAGCATTTT. The rearrangement links TRBV2 to TRBJ1-5; maybe TRBD1 (5 bases). This CDR3 region has 15 residues. Trimming took off 3 bases at V and 2 bases at J, with 11 bases between the two ends. Germline loops: CDR1 SNHLY, CDR2 FYNNEI.

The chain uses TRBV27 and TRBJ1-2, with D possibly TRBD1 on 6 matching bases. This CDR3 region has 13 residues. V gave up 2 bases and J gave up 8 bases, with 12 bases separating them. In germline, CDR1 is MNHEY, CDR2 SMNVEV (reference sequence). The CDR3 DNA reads TGTGCCAGCAGTTTAGCCGGACAGTACGGCTACACCTTC. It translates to CASSLAGQYGYTF.

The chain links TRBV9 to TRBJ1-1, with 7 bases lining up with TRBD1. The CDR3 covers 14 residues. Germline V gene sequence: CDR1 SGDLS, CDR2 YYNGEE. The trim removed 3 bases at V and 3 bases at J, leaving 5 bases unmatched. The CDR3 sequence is CASSAPGQHTEAFF. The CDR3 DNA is TGTGCCAGCAGCGCCCCGGGACAGCACACTGAAGCTTTCTTT.

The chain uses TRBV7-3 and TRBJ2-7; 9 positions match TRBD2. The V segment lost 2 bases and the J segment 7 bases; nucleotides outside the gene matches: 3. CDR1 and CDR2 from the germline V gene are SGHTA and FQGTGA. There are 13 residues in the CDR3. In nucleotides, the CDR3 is TGTGCCAGCAGCTTAGCAGCGGGGGGTGAGCAGTACTTC. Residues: CASSLAAGGEQYF. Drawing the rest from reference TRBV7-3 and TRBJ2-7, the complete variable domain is GAGVSQTPSNKVTEKGKYVELRCDPISGHTALYWYRQSLGQGPEFLIYFQGTGAADDSGLPNDRFFAVRPEGSVSTLKIQRTERGDSAVYLCASSLAAGGEQYFGPGTRLTVT.

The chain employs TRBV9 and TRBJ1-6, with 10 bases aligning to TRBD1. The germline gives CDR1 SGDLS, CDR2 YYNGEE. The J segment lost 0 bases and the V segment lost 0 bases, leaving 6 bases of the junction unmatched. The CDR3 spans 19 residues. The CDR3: CASSVGPGQGSSYNSPLHF. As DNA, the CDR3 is TGTGCCAGCAGCGTAGGGCCGGGACAGGGGAGCTCCTATAATTCACCCCTCCACTTT.

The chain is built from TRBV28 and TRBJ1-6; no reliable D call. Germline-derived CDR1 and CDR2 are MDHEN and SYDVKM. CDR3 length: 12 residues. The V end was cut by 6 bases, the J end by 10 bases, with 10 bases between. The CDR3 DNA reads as TGTGCCAGCAGCGGGGTAAGATCACCCCTCCACTTT. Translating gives CASSGVRSPLHF. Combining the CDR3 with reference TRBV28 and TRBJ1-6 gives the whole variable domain DVKVTQSSRYLVKRTGEKVFLECVQDMDHENMFWYRQDPGLGLRLIYFSYDVKMKEKGDIPEGYSVSREKKERFSLILESASTNQTSMYLCASSGVRSPLHFGNGTRLTVT.

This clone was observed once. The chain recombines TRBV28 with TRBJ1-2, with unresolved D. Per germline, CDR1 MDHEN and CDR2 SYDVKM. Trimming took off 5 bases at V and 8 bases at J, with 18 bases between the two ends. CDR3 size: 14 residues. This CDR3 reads CASSPFPRGLGYTF. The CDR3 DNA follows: TGTGCCAGCAGTCCGTTTCCCCGGGGATTAGGCTACACCTTC.

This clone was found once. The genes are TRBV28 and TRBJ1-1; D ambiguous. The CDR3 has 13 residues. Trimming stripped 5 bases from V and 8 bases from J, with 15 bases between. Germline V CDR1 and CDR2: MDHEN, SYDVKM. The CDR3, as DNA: TGTGCCAGCAGTCCATCGCAGAGAGGCGAAGCTTTCTTT. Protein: CASSPSQRGEAFF.